This record looks at one T cell receptor (beta chain) sequence and its context. Its antigen is still unknown. The data belong to a study of tumor-infiltrating lymphocytes in primary liver carcinoma. Study findings and constraints: Tumors and blood were compared for top-250-clone fraction, and tumors had the significantly higher value (p = 0.039).

Blood RNA originated from unsorted whole blood, with germline DNA additionally extracted. TCR beta cDNA was reverse-transcribed from about 500 ng of total RNA. The reaction used a constant-region primer and ProtoScript II reverse transcriptase. Sequencing libraries for TCR beta derived from three nested multiplex PCR rounds that used slightly modified ARM-PCR. Two initial PCR rounds of 10 to 11 cycles each paired TRBV1-TRBV30 forward primers with a C-beta reverse primer. TCRdb redid the calling of the multiplex PCR reads with MiXCR, one entry per CDR3 protein. Of about 320,000 distinct CDR3 sequences in the sample, 65% were seen once. With 6 bases removed from V and 0 bases from J, the gap between germline ends came to 14 bases. CDR1 is LNHDA, CDR2 SQIVND, per germline (reference sequence). This CDR3 region has 15 residues.

The chain uses TRBV19 and TRBJ1-1; tentative D call: TRBD1 (5 bases). The specimen was peripheral blood. This clonotype was obtained from a man aged 40-50 years with primary liver carcinoma and hepatitis B virus infection. CDR3: CASSNQGGVNTEAFF. CDR3 in DNA: TGTGCCAGTAGCAATCAGGGAGGGGTGAACACTGAAGCTTTCTTT.